This TCR beta chain was documented in a study of long-term antiretroviral therapy in people with HIV. Whole-study findings and limits: The data indicate that diversity increased after ART but remained below transplant donor controls. The blood, collected between about 2004 and 2017, was possibly taken under older ART regimens. HIV repertoires had narrower CDR3 length ranges than controls.

The assay, immunoSEQ v3.0, was run at survey level. Method: immunoSEQ multiplex PCR; TCRdb's copy keeps in-frame clones and lacks some. The sample records 32,000 or so clones, approximately 90% being singletons. Germline V lookup: CDR1 LNHDA, CDR2 SQIVND (reference sequence). The CDR3 length is 15 residues. V was shortened by 5 bases and J by 1 base, with 11 bases between the two germline ends. A remark on this clone: The target antigen is unknown.

The sample here was unsorted PBMCs, taken 3.2 years before starting antiretroviral therapy. V is TRBV19 and J is TRBJ2-2; D is unclear. The TCR comes from a man over 45 with HIV. The CDR3 sequence is CASSPLTRNTGELFF. Written as DNA, the CDR3 is TGTGCCAGTAGTCCCTTAACTCGGAACACCGGGGAGCTGTTTTTT.